The present TCR beta chain was sequenced within a study of radiation and T cells in renal cell carcinoma. Study-wide context: Nephrectomy followed 15 Gy stereotactic body radiation by 4 weeks.

TCRdb's copy holds only in-frame clones and misses some; the assay was immunoSEQ multiplex PCR. The table has roughly 120,000 clones, approximately 82% seen once. Study findings and constraints: Top tumor clonotypes rose in blood 2 weeks post-radiation, then contracted. No pretreatment tumor biopsies were available for baseline clonotypes.

The CDR3 consists of 12 residues. Germline CDR1 reads GTSNPN; CDR2 reads SVGIG (reference sequence). V was clipped by 5 bases and J by 3 bases, with 10 bases between them. This clone was counted only a few times. Antigen unknown. Time point denoted: baseline pretreatment blood. Documented treatment: 15 Gy SBRT to primary tumor, nephrectomy 4 weeks later. This chain uses TRBV30 with TRBJ1-1, with D unclear. Sequencing used blood, obtained from a patient whose treatment included radiotherapy and nephrectomy. This receptor was identified in a woman aged 60-70 years with renal cell carcinoma. The CDR3 DNA follows: TGTGCCTGGGGTGGCCTCTACACTGAAGCTTTCTTT. It yields the protein CAWGGLYTEAFF.